Each of the 13 T cell receptor beta chains below was sequenced from the same sample in a study of post-analysis software for immune sequencing data. Unique molecular identifiers featured in each of the TCR beta cDNA libraries. TCRdb independently ran MiXCR on the PCR reads; one entry per CDR3 protein. Here the sample spans about 540,000 distinct CDR3 sequences, roughly 34% being singletons. Study outcomes and limitations: Controls showed lower frequencies than patients for roughly 5 TRBV segments, and TRBV5-6, TRBV5-1 and TRBV20-1 were among these.

No cognate antigen is known for these TCRs. Sequencing input: blood. The receptors stem from a girl aged 2-17 years with multiple sclerosis.

This clonotype was recorded once. The conserved phenylalanine or tryptophan normally closing the CDR3 is absent here, so this likely arose from a read error. This chain uses TRBV6-5 with TRBJ1-6; no definite D call. Germline V lookup: CDR1 MNHEY, CDR2 SVGAGI. The CDR3 is made up of 15 amino acids. The CDR3 DNA reads as TGTGCCAGCAGTTATTTGGGTGTGAATAATTCACCTCTCCACGTT. Residues: CASSYLGVNNSPLHV.

The CDR3 coding sequence is TGCAGTGCTAACGCGGGGGGCACAATTCAGTACTTC. It codes for CSANAGGTIQYF. The rearrangement joins TRBV20-1 to TRBJ2-4; the match to TRBD2 covers 8 bases. The CDR3 spans 12 residues. The germline V gene encodes CDR1 DFQATT and CDR2 SNEGSKA (reference sequence). The junction had 6 bases not matched to a gene; V was cut back by 4 bases and J by 10 bases.

This clonotype was found many times. This chain uses TRBV5-1 with TRBJ2-5, with TRBD1 as a possible D gene (6 bases). V was pared by 2 bases and J by 5 bases, with 10 bases between. CDR3 length equals 13 residues. CDR1 is SGHRS and CDR2 is YFSETQ in the germline V gene. CDR3 bases: TGCGCCAGCAGCTTACAGGGAATGGAGACCCAGTACTTC. As protein: CASSLQGMETQYF. The full variable domain, rest sourced from reference TRBV5-1 and TRBJ2-5, is KAGVTQTPRYLIKTRGQQVTLSCSPISGHRSVSWYQQTPGQGLQFLFEYFSETQRNKGNFPGRFSGRQFSNSRSEMNVSTLELGDSALYLCASSLQGMETQYFGPGTRLLVL.

About this clonotype itself: Its ends do not fully match the called genes, so a read error is possible. The chain is built from TRBV6-1 and TRBJ1-2; D not certain. The CDR3 spans 14 residues. Germline values: CDR1 MNHNS, CDR2 SASEGT. CDR3 coding DNA: TGTGCTAGCAAAATCCTGCGGCCGAACTATGGCTACACCTTC. This codes for CASKILRPNYGYTF.

The V and J genes are TRBV7-9 and TRBJ2-1; D is possibly TRBD1 (5 bases). Per germline, CDR1 SEHNR and CDR2 FQNEAQ (reference sequence). The length of the CDR3 is 17 residues. V was clipped by 1 base and J by 0 bases, with 13 bases between them. The CDR3 loop is CASSLGLTGSSYNEQFF. In DNA, the CDR3 is TGTGCCAGCAGCTTAGGTCTCACAGGTAGCTCCTACAATGAGCAGTTCTTC.

The chain uses TRBV7-9 and TRBJ2-7; D gene ambiguous. The germline gives CDR1 SEHNR, CDR2 FQNEAQ (reference sequence). V gave up 7 bases and J gave up 0 bases, with 16 bases separating them. This CDR3 is built from 15 residues. CDR3 coding DNA: TGTGCCAGCACTGATCCTACAGTACTCTCCTACGAGCAGTACTTC. Translation gives CASTDPTVLSYEQYF.

The rearrangement uses TRBV3-1 and TRBJ2-7, with 7 bases identical to TRBD1. The end of the DNA aligns better with TRBJ2-5, so the J call may be wrong. This CDR3 has 15 amino acids. CDR1 and CDR2 (germline): LGHDT, YNNKEL (reference sequence). DNA for the CDR3: TGTGCCAGCAGCCAAGTTTGGACAGGCGCCGAGACCCAGTACTTC. It yields the protein CASSQVWTGAETQYF.

The chain joins TRBV7-9 to TRBJ2-7; 8 bases line up with TRBD2. Germline loops: CDR1 SEHNR, CDR2 FQNEAQ (reference sequence). CDR3 length equals 16 residues. With V trimmed by 0 bases and J by 2 bases, 6 bases remained unmatched. The CDR3 DNA follows: TGTGCCAGCAGCTTAGCGACAGCGGGGGAGACCTACGAGCAGTACTTC. This sequence encodes CASSLATAGETYEQYF.

This chain joins TRBV5-6 and TRBJ2-1, with TRBD2 matching 11 bases. CDR3 length: 13 residues. Germline CDR1 and CDR2: SGHDT and YYEEEE. The trim removed 7 bases at V and 5 bases at J, leaving 2 bases unmatched. The CDR3 sequence: CASAGLADNEQFF. DNA for the CDR3: TGTGCCAGCGCGGGACTAGCGGACAATGAGCAGTTCTTC.

This clonotype turned up a few times. J is TRBJ2-3 and V is TRBV10-3, with 8 nucleotides matching TRBD1. This CDR3 contains 13 residues. Germline V gene sequence: CDR1 ENHRY, CDR2 SYGVKD. V lost 8 bases and J lost 0; bases outside the gene matches: 1. The CDR3 sequence: CAIGQGSTDTQYF. CDR3 nucleotides: TGTGCCATCGGACAGGGCAGCACAGATACGCAGTATTTT.

In this sample, this clonotype turned up many times. The chain combines TRBV18 with TRBJ2-1; 8 bases line up with TRBD1. The germline CDR1 and CDR2 sequences are KGHSH and LQKENI. Trimming took 3 bases from V and 2 from J; bases not matched to a gene: 0. The CDR3 is 14 amino acids. The CDR3 DNA is TGTGCCAGCTCACCGGACAGGGCCTACAATGAGCAGTTCTTC. Translating gives CASSPDRAYNEQFF.

Ten or more counts support this clonotype. The chain couples TRBV20-1 to TRBJ2-5; 7 bases are a match to TRBD2. Losses at the gene ends were 6 bases for V and 2 bases for J; bases not matched to a gene: 9. Germline V CDR1 and CDR2: DFQATT, SNEGSKA (reference sequence). The CDR3 consists of 14 residues. CDR3 sequence: CSALPAGPQETQYF. DNA of the CDR3: TGCAGTGCCCTCCCAGCGGGGCCGCAAGAGACCCAGTACTTC.

The rearrangement joins TRBV7-2 to TRBJ2-1, with 9 bases identical to TRBD2. The CDR3 spans 16 residues. V dropped 5 bases and J dropped 3; count of bases not matched to a gene: 8. From germline, CDR1 is SGHTA and CDR2 FQGNSA. The CDR3 nucleotides are TGTGCCAGCAGCCTATCAGGGCGGGGGGGCTACAATGAGCAGTTCTTC. Its translation is CASSLSGRGGYNEQFF.